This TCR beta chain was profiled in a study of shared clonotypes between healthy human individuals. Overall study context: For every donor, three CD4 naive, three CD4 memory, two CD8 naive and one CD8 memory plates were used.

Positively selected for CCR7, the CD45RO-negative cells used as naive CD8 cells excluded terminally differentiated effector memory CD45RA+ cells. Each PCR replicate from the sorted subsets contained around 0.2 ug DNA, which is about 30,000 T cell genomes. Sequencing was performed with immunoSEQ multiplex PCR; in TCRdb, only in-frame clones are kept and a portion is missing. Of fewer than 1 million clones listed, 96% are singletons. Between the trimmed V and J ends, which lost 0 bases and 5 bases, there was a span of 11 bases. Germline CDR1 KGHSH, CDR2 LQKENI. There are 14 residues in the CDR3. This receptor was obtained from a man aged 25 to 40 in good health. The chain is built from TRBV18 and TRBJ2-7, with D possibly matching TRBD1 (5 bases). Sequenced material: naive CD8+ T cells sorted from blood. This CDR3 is CASSPPQGSHEQYF. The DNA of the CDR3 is TGTGCCAGCTCACCACCGCAGGGTTCCCACGAGCAGTACTTC.